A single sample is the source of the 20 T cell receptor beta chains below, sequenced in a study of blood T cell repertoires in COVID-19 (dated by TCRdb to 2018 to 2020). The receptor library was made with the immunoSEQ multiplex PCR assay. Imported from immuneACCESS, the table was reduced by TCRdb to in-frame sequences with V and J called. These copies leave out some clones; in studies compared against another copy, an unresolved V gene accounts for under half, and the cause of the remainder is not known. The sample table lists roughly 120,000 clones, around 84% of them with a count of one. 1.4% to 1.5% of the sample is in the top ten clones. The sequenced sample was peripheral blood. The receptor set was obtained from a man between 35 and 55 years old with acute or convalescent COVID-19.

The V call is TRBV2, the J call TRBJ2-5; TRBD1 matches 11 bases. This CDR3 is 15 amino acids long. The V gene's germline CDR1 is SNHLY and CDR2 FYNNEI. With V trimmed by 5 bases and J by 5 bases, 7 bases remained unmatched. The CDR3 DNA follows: TGTGCCAGCAGTCCAAGGACAGGGGGCTTGGAGACCCAGTACTTC. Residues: CASSPRTGGLETQYF.

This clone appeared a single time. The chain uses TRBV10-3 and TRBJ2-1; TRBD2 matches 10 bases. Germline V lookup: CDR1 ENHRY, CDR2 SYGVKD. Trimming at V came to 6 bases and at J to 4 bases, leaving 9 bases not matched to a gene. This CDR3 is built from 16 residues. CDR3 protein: CAISTSAGGDYNEQFF. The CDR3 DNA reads TGTGCCATCAGCACATCAGCGGGAGGGGATTACAATGAGCAGTTCTTC.

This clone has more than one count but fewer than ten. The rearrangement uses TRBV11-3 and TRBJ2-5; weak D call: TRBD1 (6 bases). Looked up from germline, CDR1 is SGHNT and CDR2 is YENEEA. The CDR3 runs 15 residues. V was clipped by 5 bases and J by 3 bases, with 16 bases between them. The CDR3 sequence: CASSQGLYREETQYF. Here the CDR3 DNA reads TGTGCCAGCAGCCAAGGACTTTACAGGGAAGAGACCCAGTACTTC.

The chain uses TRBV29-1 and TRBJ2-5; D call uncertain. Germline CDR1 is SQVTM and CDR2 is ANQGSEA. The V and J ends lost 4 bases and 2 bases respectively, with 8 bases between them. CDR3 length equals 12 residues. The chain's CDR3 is CSVGGEQETQYF. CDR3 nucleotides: TGCAGCGTTGGAGGAGAACAAGAGACCCAGTACTTC.

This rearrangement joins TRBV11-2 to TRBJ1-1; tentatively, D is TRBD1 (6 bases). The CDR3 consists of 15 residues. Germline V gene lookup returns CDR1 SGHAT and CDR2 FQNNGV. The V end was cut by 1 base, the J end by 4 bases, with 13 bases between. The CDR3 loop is CASSLAGGAGTEAFF. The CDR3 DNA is TGTGCCAGCAGCTTAGCGGGGGGGGCAGGCACTGAAGCTTTCTTT.

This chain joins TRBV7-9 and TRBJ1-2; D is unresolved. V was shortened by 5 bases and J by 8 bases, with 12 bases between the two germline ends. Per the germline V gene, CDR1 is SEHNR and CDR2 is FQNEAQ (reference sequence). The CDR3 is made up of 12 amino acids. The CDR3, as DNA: TGTGCCAGCAGCCAGCAAGAGGGAGGCTACACCTTC. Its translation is CASSQQEGGYTF.

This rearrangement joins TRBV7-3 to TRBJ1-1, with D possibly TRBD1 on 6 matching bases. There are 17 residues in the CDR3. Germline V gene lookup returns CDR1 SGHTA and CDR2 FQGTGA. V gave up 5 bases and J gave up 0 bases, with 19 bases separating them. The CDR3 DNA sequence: TGTGCCAGCAGCCCTGGGGGGGCCGGGGGCCTGAACACTGAAGCTTTCTTT. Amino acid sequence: CASSPGGAGGLNTEAFF.

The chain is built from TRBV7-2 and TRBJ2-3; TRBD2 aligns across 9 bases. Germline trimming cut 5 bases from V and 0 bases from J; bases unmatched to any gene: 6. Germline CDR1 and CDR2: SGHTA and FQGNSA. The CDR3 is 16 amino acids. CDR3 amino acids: CASSTNSGGSTDTQYF. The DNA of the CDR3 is TGTGCCAGCAGCACAAATAGCGGGGGTAGCACAGATACGCAGTATTTT.

The CDR3 loop is CASSDRAQETQYF. Written as DNA, the CDR3 is TGTGCCAGCAGCGACAGGGCCCAGGAGACCCAGTACTTC. This chain links TRBV6-5 with TRBJ2-5, with 7 bases lining up with TRBD1. CDR1 and CDR2 (germline): MNHEY, SVGAGI. CDR3 length: 13 amino acids. Unmatched junction bases numbered 6, after V lost 6 bases and J lost 5 bases.

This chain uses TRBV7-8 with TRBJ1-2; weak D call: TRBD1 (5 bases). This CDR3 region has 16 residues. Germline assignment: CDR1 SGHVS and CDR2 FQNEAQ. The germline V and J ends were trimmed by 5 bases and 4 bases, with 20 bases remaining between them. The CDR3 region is CASSPRDFSAPYGYTF. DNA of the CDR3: TGTGCCAGCAGCCCTCGGGACTTTTCTGCCCCCTATGGCTACACCTTC.

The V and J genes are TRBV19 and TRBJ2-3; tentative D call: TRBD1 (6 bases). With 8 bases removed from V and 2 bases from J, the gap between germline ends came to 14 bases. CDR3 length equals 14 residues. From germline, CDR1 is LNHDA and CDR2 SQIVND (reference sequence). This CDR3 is CASGPRDITDTQYF. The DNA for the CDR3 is TGTGCCAGTGGTCCTCGGGACATCACAGATACGCAGTATTTT.

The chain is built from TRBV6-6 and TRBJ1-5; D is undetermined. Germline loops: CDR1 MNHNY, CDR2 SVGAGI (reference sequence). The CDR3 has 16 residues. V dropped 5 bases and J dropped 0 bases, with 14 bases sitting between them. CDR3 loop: CASSPGRGDSNQPQHF. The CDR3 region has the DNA TGTGCCAGCAGTCCCGGACGGGGAGATAGCAATCAGCCCCAGCATTTT.

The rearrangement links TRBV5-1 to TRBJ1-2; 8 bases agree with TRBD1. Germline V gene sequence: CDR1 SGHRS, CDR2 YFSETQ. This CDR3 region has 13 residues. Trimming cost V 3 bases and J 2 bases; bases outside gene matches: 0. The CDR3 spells CASSWTGNYGYTF. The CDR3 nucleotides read TGCGCCAGCAGCTGGACAGGGAACTATGGCTACACCTTC.

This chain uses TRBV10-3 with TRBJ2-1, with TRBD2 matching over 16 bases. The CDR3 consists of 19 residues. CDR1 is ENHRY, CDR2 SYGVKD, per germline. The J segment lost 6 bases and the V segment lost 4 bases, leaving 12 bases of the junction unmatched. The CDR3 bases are TGTGCCATCAGTGCGCCCGGGACTAGCGGGAGGGCTATAATCAATGAGCAGTTCTTC. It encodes CAISAPGTSGRAIINEQFF.

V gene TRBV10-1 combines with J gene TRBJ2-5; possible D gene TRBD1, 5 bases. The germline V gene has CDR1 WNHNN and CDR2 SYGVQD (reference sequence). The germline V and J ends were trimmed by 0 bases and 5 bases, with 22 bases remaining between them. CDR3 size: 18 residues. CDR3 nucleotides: TGCGCCAGCAGTGAGTCTAAGTTTTTACAGGAAATTATGGAGACCCAGTACTTC. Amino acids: CASSESKFLQEIMETQYF.

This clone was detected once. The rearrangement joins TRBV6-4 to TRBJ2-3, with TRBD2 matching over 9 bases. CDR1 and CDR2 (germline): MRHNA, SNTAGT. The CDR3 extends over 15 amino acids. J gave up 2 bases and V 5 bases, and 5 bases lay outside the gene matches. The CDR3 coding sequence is TGTGCCAGCAGTCGAGCGGGAGGCCACACAGATACGCAGTATTTT. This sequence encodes CASSRAGGHTDTQYF.

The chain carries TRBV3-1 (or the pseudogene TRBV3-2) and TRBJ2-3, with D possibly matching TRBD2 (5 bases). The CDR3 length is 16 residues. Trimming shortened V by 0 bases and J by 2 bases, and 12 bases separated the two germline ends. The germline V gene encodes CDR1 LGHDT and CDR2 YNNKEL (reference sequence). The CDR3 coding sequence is TGTGCCAGCAGCCAAGATCAGACTATCCCCACAGATACGCAGTATTTT. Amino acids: CASSQDQTIPTDTQYF.

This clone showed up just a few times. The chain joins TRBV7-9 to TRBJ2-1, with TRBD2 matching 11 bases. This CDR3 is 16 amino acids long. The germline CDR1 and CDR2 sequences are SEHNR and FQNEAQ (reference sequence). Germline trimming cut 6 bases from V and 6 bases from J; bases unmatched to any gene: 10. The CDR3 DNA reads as TGTGCCAGCAGACCCATTAGCGGGGGGGCCCTCAATGAGCAGTTCTTC. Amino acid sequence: CASRPISGGALNEQFF.

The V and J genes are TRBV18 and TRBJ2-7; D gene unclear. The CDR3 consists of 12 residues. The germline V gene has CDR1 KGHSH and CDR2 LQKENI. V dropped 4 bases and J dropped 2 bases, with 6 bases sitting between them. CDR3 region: CASSRAAYEQYF. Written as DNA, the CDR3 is TGTGCCAGCTCACGGGCAGCCTACGAGCAGTACTTC.

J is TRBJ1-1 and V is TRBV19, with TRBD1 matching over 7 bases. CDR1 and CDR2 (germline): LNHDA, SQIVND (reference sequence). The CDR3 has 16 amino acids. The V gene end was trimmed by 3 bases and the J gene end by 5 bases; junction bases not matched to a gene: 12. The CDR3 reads CASSIPGQPWGTEAFF. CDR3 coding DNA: TGTGCCAGTAGTATTCCGGGACAGCCCTGGGGGACTGAAGCTTTCTTT.